These 7 T cell receptor beta chains originate from one sample sequenced in a study of blood T cells in healthy people across ages. A second roughly 6 to 11 cycle PCR used barcoded and J-beta primers. TCRdb processed the 5' RACE reads anew with MiXCR; each CDR3 protein has one entry. The table includes about 1.6 million distinct CDR3 sequences, about 31% detected once. The sequenced sample consisted of blood. The receptors were gathered from a woman aged 25-40 years in good health.

This clonotype was picked up many times. This chain links TRBV12-3 or TRBV12-4 with TRBJ1-2; possible D gene TRBD1, 6 bases. The CDR3 runs 16 residues. Trimming stripped 3 bases from V and 2 bases from J, with 16 bases between. The CDR3 nucleotides are TGTGCCAGCAGTTTGTCGGGCCGGACAGTGAACTATGGCTACACCTTC. It yields the protein CASSLSGRTVNYGYTF.

This clonotype came up a few times. V is TRBV28 and J is TRBJ2-1; 14 bases fit TRBD2. This CDR3 contains 17 residues. The V segment lost 5 bases and the J segment 0 bases; nucleotides outside the gene matches: 3. Germline-derived CDR1 and CDR2 are MDHEN and SYDVKM. The CDR3 DNA reads as TGTGCCAGCAGTCGGACTAGCGGGAGGCGCTCCTACAATGAGCAGTTCTTC. It codes for CASSRTSGRRSYNEQFF. Complete variable domain (other parts from reference TRBV28 and TRBJ2-1): DVKVTQSSRYLVKRTGEKVFLECVQDMDHENMFWYRQDPGLGLRLIYFSYDVKMKEKGDIPEGYSVSREKKERFSLILESASTNQTSMYLCASSRTSGRRSYNEQFFGPGTRLTVL.

The rearrangement links TRBV24-1 to TRBJ1-2; D gene ambiguous. Germline V gene data show CDR1 as KGHDR and CDR2 as SFDVKD. CDR3 size: 18 residues. Trimming removed 2 bases from V and 0 bases from J, with 18 bases in between. CDR3 nucleotides: TGTGCCACCAGTGATTCCCCAGCCAGGAAGGCGACTAACTATGGCTACACCTTC. It translates to CATSDSPARKATNYGYTF.

This clonotype was detected ten times or more. This chain joins TRBV7-2 and TRBJ2-5; D remains unclear. With 6 bases removed from V and 0 bases from J, the gap between germline ends came to 11 bases. Germline lookup yields CDR1 SGHTA and CDR2 FQGNSA. The CDR3 has 14 amino acids. CDR3 sequence reads: CASSRTLHQETQYF. CDR3 sequence (DNA): TGTGCCAGCAGTCGTACACTACACCAAGAGACCCAGTACTTC.

V usage is TRBV28 and J usage is TRBJ1-2, with D tentatively TRBD1 (5 bases). The germline V gene encodes CDR1 MDHEN and CDR2 SYDVKM. This CDR3 comprises 13 residues. The V gene lost 5 bases and the J gene lost 5 bases, with 12 bases spanning the gap. The CDR3 region is CASSPPKGYGYTF. In nucleotides, the CDR3 is TGTGCCAGCAGTCCCCCAAAGGGGTATGGCTACACCTTC.

This clonotype has only a few counts. V usage is TRBV27 and J usage is TRBJ1-3; D uncertain. Looked up from germline, CDR1 is MNHEY and CDR2 is SMNVEV (reference sequence). The CDR3 is 15 residues long. Trimming shortened V by 2 bases and J by 0 bases, and 8 bases separated the two germline ends. CDR3 sequence reads: CASSLAPYSGNTIYF. In DNA, the CDR3 is TGTGCCAGCAGTTTAGCACCCTACTCTGGAAACACCATATATTTT.

DNA of the CDR3: TGTGCCAGCAGTGCATTACAGGGGCTAGCTGAAAAACTGTTTTTT. It yields the protein CASSALQGLAEKLFF. The J gene is TRBJ1-4, the V gene TRBV12-3 or TRBV12-4, with 7 bases that match TRBD1. Trimming removed 5 bases from V and 7 bases from J; junction bases left unmatched: 10. This CDR3 has 15 residues.